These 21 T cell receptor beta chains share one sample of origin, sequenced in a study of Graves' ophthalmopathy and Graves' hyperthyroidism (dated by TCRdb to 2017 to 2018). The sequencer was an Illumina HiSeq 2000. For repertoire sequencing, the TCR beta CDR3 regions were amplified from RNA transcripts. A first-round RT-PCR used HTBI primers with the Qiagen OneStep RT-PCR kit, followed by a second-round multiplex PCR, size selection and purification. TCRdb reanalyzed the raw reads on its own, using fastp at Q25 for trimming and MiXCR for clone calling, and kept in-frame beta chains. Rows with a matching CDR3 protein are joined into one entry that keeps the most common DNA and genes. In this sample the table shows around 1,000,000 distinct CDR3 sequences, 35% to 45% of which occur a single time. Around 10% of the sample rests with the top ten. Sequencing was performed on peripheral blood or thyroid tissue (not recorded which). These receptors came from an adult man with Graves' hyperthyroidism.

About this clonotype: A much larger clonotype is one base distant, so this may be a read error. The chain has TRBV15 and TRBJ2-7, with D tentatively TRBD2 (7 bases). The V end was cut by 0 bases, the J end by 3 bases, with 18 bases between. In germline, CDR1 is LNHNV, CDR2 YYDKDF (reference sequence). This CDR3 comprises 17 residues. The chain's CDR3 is CATSREGGTFEFYEQYF. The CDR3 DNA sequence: TGTGCCACCAGCAGAGAGGGAGGGACATTTGAATTCTACGAGCAGTACTTC.

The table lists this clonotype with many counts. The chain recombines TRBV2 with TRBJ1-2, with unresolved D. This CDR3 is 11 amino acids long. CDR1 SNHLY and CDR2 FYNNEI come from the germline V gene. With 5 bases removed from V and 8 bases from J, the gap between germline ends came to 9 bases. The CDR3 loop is CASSTLMGYTF. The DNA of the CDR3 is TGTGCCAGCAGTACCCTCATGGGCTACACCTTC.

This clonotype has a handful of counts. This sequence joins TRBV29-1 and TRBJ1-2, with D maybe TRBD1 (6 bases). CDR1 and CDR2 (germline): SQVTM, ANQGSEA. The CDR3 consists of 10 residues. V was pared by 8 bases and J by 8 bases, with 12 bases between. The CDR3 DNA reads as TGCAGCTTATCGGGGGCGGGCTACACCTTC. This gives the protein CSLSGAGYTF.

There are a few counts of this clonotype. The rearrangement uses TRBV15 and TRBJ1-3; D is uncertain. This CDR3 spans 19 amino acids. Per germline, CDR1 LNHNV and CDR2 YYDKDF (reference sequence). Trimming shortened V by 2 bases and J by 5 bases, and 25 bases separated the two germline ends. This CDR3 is CATSRFPPPWSSARNTIYF. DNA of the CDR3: TGTGCCACCAGCAGATTCCCCCCCCCCTGGAGTAGTGCTAGAAACACCATATATTTT. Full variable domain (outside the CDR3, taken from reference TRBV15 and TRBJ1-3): DAMVIQNPRYQVTQFGKPVTLSCSQTLNHNVMYWYQQKSSQAPKLLFHYYDKDFNNEADTPDNFQSRRPNTSFCFLDIRSPGLGDTAMYLCATSRFPPPWSSARNTIYFGEGSWLTVV.

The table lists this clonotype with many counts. The DNA for the CDR3 is TGCAGCGGTAGACAGGGGGCGCTTTCCGAGCAGTACTTC. As protein: CSGRQGALSEQYF. The rearrangement links TRBV29-1 to TRBJ2-7; 10 nucleotides align to TRBD1. V lost 7 bases, J lost 6 bases, and 9 bases stayed unmatched. CDR1 SQVTM and CDR2 ANQGSEA come from the germline V gene. The CDR3 consists of 13 residues.

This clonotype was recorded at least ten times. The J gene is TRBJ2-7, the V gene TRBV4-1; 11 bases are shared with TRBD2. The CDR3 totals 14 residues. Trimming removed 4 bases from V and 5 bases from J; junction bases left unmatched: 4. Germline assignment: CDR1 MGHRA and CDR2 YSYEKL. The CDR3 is CASSRLAGQDEQYF. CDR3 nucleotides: TGCGCCAGCAGCCGACTAGCGGGACAGGACGAGCAGTACTTC.

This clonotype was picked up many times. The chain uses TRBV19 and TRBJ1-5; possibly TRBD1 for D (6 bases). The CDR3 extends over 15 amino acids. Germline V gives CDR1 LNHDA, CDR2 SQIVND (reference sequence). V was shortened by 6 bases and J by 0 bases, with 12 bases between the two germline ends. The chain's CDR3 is CASRRTDHSNQPQHF. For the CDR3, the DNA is TGTGCCAGTAGACGGACAGACCATAGCAATCAGCCCCAGCATTTT.

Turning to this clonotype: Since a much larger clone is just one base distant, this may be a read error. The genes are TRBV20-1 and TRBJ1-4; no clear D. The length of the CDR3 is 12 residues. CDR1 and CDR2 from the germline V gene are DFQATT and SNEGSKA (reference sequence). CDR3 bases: TGCAGTGCTAGTGCCCCGGATGAAGAACTGTTTTTT. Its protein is CSASAPDEELFF.

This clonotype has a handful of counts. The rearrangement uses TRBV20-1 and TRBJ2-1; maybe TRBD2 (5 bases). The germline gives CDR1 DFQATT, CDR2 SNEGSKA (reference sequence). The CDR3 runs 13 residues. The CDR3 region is CSVLGRAGDEQFF. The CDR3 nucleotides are TGCAGCGTACTAGGACGCGCTGGAGATGAGCAGTTCTTC.

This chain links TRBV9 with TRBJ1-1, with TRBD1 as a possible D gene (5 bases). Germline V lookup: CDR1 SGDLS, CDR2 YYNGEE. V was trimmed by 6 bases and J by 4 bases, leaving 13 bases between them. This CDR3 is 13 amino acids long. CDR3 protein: CASMRGTGTEAFF. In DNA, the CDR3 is TGTGCCAGCATGAGGGGCACGGGCACTGAAGCTTTCTTT.

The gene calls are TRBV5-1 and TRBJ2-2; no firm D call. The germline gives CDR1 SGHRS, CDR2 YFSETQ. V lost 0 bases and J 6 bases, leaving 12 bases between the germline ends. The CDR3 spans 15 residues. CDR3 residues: CASSLASGRAGELFF. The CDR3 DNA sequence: TGCGCCAGCAGCTTGGCGTCAGGAAGGGCCGGGGAGCTGTTTTTT. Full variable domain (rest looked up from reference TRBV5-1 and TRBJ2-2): KAGVTQTPRYLIKTRGQQVTLSCSPISGHRSVSWYQQTPGQGLQFLFEYFSETQRNKGNFPGRFSGRQFSNSRSEMNVSTLELGDSALYLCASSLASGRAGELFFGEGSRLTVL.

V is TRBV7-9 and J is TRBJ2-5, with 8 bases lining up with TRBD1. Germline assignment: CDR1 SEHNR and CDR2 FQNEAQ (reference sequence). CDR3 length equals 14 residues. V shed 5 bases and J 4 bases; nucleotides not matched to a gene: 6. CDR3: CASSTDRGGETQYF. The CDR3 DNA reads TGTGCCAGCAGCACTGACAGGGGAGGAGAGACCCAGTACTTC.

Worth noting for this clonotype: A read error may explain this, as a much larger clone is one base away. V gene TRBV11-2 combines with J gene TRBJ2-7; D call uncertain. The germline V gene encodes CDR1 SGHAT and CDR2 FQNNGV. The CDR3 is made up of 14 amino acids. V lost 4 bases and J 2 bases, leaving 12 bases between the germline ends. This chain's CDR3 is CASSWGRITYEQYF. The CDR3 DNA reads TGTGCCAGCAGCTGGGGTAGAATTACCTACGAGCAGTACTTC.

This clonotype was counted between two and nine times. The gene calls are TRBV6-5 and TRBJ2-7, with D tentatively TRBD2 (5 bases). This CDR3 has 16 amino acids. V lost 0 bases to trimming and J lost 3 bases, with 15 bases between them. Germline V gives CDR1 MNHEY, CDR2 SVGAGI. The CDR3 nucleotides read TGTGCCAGCAGTTACTCTAGCGCGAGGTTGCGCTACGAGCAGTACTTC. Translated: CASSYSSARLRYEQYF.

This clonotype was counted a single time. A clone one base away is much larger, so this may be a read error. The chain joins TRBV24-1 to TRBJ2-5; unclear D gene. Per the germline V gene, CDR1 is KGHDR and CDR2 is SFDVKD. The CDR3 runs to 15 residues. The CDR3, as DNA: TGTGCCACCAGTACCCCTTCTCAGTACCAAGGGACCCAGTACTTC. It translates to CATSTPSQYQGTQYF.

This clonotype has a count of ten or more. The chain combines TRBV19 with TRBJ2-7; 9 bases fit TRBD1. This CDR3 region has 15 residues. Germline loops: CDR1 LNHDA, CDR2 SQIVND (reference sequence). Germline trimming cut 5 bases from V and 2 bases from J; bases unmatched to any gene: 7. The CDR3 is CASSPRGTGTYEQYF. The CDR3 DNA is TGTGCCAGTAGTCCTCGGGGGACAGGGACCTACGAGCAGTACTTC.

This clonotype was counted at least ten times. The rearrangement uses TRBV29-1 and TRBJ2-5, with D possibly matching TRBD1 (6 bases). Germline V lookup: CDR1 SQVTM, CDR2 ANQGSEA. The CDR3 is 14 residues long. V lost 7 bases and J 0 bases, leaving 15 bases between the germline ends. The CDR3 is CSAQGDRYQETQYF. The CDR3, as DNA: TGCAGCGCCCAAGGCGACAGGTACCAAGAGACCCAGTACTTC.

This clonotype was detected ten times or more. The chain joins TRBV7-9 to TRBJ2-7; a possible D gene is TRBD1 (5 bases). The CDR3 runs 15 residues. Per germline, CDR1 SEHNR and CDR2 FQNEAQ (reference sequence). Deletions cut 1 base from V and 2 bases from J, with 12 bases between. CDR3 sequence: CASSLGPGYTYEQYF. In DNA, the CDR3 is TGTGCCAGCAGCTTAGGGCCAGGGTATACCTACGAGCAGTACTTC.

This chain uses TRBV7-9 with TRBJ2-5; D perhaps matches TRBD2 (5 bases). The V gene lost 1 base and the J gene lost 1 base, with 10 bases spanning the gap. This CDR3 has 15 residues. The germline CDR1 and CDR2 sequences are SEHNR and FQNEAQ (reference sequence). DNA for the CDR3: TGTGCCAGCAGCTTAGGTGGGCGGGTCCAAGAGACCCAGTACTTC. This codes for CASSLGGRVQETQYF.

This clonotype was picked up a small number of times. CDR3 DNA sequence: TGTGCCAGCAGTGATCCCCTCGGGGTCAGCTCCTACGAGCAGTACTTC. The encoded protein is CASSDPLGVSSYEQYF. The chain is built from TRBV25-1 and TRBJ2-7; maybe TRBD2 (5 bases). The ends were cut back, 3 bases at V and 0 bases at J, with 15 bases in the middle. The CDR3 is 16 amino acids. Per the germline V gene, CDR1 is MGHDK and CDR2 is SYGVNS.

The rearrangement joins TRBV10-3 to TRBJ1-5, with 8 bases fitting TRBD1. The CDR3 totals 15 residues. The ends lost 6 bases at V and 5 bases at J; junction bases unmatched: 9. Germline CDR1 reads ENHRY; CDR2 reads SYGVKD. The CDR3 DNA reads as TGTGCCATCAGGCAGACAGGGGCGAACGATCAGCCCCAGCATTTT. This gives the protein CAIRQTGANDQPQHF.